The 21 T cell receptor beta chains listed next were all sequenced from one sample in a study of shared clonotypes between healthy human individuals. Assay used: immunoSEQ multiplex PCR; TCRdb lists only in-frame clones, some missing. The top ten hold roughly 0.82% of the sample, which has over 950,000 clones, roughly 80% seen once. The sequenced sample was memory CD4+ T cells from PBMCs. The subset: CD45RA-negative fraction. These receptors came from a man aged 18 to 35 in good health. Some clones in this sample may be carry-over from other donors' samples.

The chain uses TRBV7-8 and TRBJ2-7, with D hard to call. CDR3 size: 15 residues. V was shortened by 5 bases and J by 0 bases, with 14 bases between the two germline ends. Germline V gene sequence: CDR1 SGHVS, CDR2 FQNEAQ. CDR3 coding DNA: TGTGCCAGCAGCCGCAGCGCTCGGACCTCCTACGAGCAGTACTTC. It is translated as CASSRSARTSYEQYF.

The chain couples TRBV5-1 to TRBJ1-1; the match to TRBD1 covers 7 bases. V trimming: 1 base; J trimming: 6 bases; junction bases outside the gene matches: 9. The germline V gene has CDR1 SGHRS and CDR2 YFSETQ. This CDR3 is 15 amino acids long. The CDR3 bases are TGCGCCAGCAGCTTGAATTCCGACAGGGTGGCTGAAGCTTTCTTT. Protein sequence: CASSLNSDRVAEAFF.

The rearrangement uses TRBV5-4 and TRBJ1-5; D not certain. Germline V CDR1 and CDR2: SGHNT, YYREEE (reference sequence). The CDR3 spans 13 residues. Between the trimmed V and J ends, which lost 0 bases and 4 bases, there was a span of 5 bases. Written as DNA, the CDR3 is TGTGCCAGCAGCTTGGAAAGAAATCAGCCCCAGCATTTT. It is translated as CASSLERNQPQHF.

V gene TRBV5-4 combines with J gene TRBJ2-3; D perhaps matches TRBD2 (5 bases). CDR3 size: 15 residues. V gave up 2 bases and J gave up 6 bases, with 16 bases separating them. In germline, CDR1 is SGHNT, CDR2 YYREEE (reference sequence). The CDR3 region has the DNA TGTGCCAGCAGCTTTAGCCCAAGAGGACTGGATACGCAGTATTTT. Its translation: CASSFSPRGLDTQYF.

V usage is TRBV18 and J usage is TRBJ2-3, with a possible D match to TRBD2 (6 bases). Germline V lookup: CDR1 KGHSH, CDR2 LQKENI. CDR3 length: 16 amino acids. The V end lost 3 bases, the J end lost 2 bases, and 15 bases lay between the germline ends. The CDR3 spells CASSPSVGLNTDTQYF. For the CDR3, the DNA is TGTGCCAGCTCACCCTCCGTGGGACTCAACACAGATACGCAGTATTTT.

The J gene is TRBJ2-2, the V gene TRBV5-4, with 11 positions matching TRBD2. CDR1 and CDR2 from the germline V gene are SGHNT and YYREEE (reference sequence). This CDR3 contains 17 residues. V was pared by 0 bases and J by 3 bases, with 4 bases of the junction left unmatched. The CDR3 spells CASSLGGLADYTGELFF. The CDR3 DNA follows: TGTGCCAGCAGCTTGGGGGGACTAGCGGATTACACCGGGGAGCTGTTTTTT.

The genes are TRBV7-9 and TRBJ2-7, with 8 bases aligning to TRBD2. V lost 5 bases and J lost 2; bases outside the gene matches: 2. The CDR3 loop spans 13 amino acids. CDR1 is SEHNR, CDR2 FQNEAQ, per germline (reference sequence). The CDR3 nucleotides are TGTGCCAGCAGCCGTAGCGGGACCTACGAGCAGTACTTC. This codes for CASSRSGTYEQYF.

The gene calls are TRBV28 and TRBJ2-3, with D unresolved. The germline V gene encodes CDR1 MDHEN and CDR2 SYDVKM. There are 12 residues in the CDR3. Between the trimmed V and J ends, which lost 10 bases and 2 bases, there was a span of 10 bases. The chain's CDR3 is CATEQNTDTQYF. The CDR3, as DNA: TGTGCCACCGAGCAGAACACAGATACGCAGTATTTT.

This clone has only one observation. This rearrangement joins TRBV4-3 to TRBJ2-1; TRBD2 agrees at 7 bases. The germline V gene encodes CDR1 LGHNA and CDR2 YSLEER. The ends lost 0 bases at V and 1 base at J; junction bases unmatched: 9. The CDR3 is 18 amino acids. CDR3: CASSQEPVGRESYNEQFF. CDR3 in DNA: TGCGCCAGCAGCCAAGAACCGGTAGGGAGGGAATCCTACAATGAGCAGTTCTTC.

This chain uses TRBV28 with TRBJ1-3; unclear D gene. CDR3 size: 15 residues. Germline V gene sequence: CDR1 MDHEN, CDR2 SYDVKM. The ends were cut back, 6 bases at V and 2 bases at J, with 14 bases in the middle. This CDR3 reads CASRRLREPGNTIYF. Here the CDR3 DNA reads TGTGCCAGCAGACGGCTAAGGGAGCCTGGAAACACCATATATTTT.

This chain connects TRBV6-1 to TRBJ1-4, with 7 positions matching TRBD1. Germline lookup yields CDR1 MNHNS and CDR2 SASEGT. V trimming: 3 bases; J trimming: 13 bases; junction bases outside the gene matches: 8. The CDR3 loop spans 13 amino acids. As DNA, the CDR3 is TGTGCCAGCAGTGACCCGCAGGGGGTCAGACTGTTTTTT. It translates to CASSDPQGVRLFF.

V and J are TRBV7-8 and TRBJ2-3; a possible D gene is TRBD2 (6 bases). The germline gives CDR1 SGHVS, CDR2 FQNEAQ. This CDR3 contains 13 residues. With 4 bases removed from V and 6 bases from J, the gap between germline ends came to 11 bases. In DNA, the CDR3 is TGTGCCAGCAGCTCCCCGCGGGGCGATACGCAGTATTTT. Residues: CASSSPRGDTQYF.

V is TRBV5-1 and J is TRBJ2-3, with D unclear. CDR1 and CDR2 from the germline V gene are SGHRS and YFSETQ. Trimming pared 4 bases from V and 6 bases from J, leaving 18 bases between. The CDR3 sequence is 15 residues long. CDR3 sequence reads: CASSVRPAGVDTQYF. The CDR3 DNA is TGCGCCAGCAGCGTCAGACCCGCAGGAGTGGATACGCAGTATTTT.

The chain is built from TRBV28 and TRBJ2-7, with D unresolved. The germline CDR1 and CDR2 sequences are MDHEN and SYDVKM. Trimming pared 2 bases from V and 6 bases from J, leaving 8 bases between. The CDR3 has 12 amino acids. CDR3 protein: CASSLEGREQYF. The CDR3 DNA follows: TGTGCCAGCAGTTTAGAAGGCCGCGAGCAGTACTTC.

The chain employs TRBV11-3 and TRBJ2-1, with a weak D call TRBD1 (6 bases). The CDR3 is 13 amino acids. Germline V gene sequence: CDR1 SGHNT, CDR2 YENEEA. V lost 5 bases to trimming and J lost 4 bases, with 9 bases between them. CDR3 sequence reads: CASSQDSYNEQFF. The DNA for the CDR3 is TGTGCCAGCAGCCAGGACAGTTACAATGAGCAGTTCTTC.

V gene TRBV11-2 combines with J gene TRBJ2-5; TRBD2 is a possible D gene (6 bases). The V gene's germline CDR1 is SGHAT and CDR2 FQNNGV. Trimming pared 1 base from V and 5 bases from J, leaving 11 bases between. The CDR3 is 14 residues long. For the CDR3, the DNA is TGTGCCAGCAGCTTAGCCGGGAGTGGGGAGACCCAGTACTTC. Protein sequence: CASSLAGSGETQYF.

The chain employs TRBV28 and TRBJ1-1; 9 bases map to TRBD1. Losses at the gene ends were 4 bases for V and 6 bases for J; bases not matched to a gene: 6. The CDR3 length is 14 residues. Looked up from germline, CDR1 is MDHEN and CDR2 is SYDVKM. CDR3 protein: CASSYRQGGAEAFF. DNA of the CDR3: TGTGCCAGCAGTTATAGACAGGGGGGGGCTGAAGCTTTCTTT.

On this clone itself: This sample also contains other DNA sequences that code for the same CDR3. This chain links TRBV2 with TRBJ2-5; the D gene is possibly TRBD1 (6 bases). In germline, CDR1 is SNHLY, CDR2 FYNNEI. This CDR3 comprises 13 residues. V lost 4 bases to trimming and J lost 1 base, with 7 bases between them. The CDR3: CASSGTAQETQYF. Written as DNA, the CDR3 is TGTGCCAGCAGTGGGACAGCCCAAGAGACCCAGTACTTC. The full variable domain, rest sourced from reference TRBV2 and TRBJ2-5, is EPEVTQTPSHQVTQMGQEVILRCVPISNHLYFYWYRQILGQKVEFLVSFYNNEISEKSEIFDDQFSVERPDGSNFTLKIRSTKLEDSAMYFCASSGTAQETQYFGPGTRLLVL.

This chain uses TRBV5-1 with TRBJ2-2, with D maybe TRBD1 (5 bases). The CDR3 runs 14 residues. From germline, CDR1 is SGHRS and CDR2 YFSETQ. The germline V and J ends were trimmed by 0 bases and 8 bases, with 11 bases remaining between them. In DNA form, the CDR3 reads TGCGCCAGCAGCTTGGCTGGGGCGGTTGGGGAGCTGTTTTTT. Encoded protein: CASSLAGAVGELFF.

In regard to this clone: Being one base from a much bigger clone, this may be a read error. Additional DNA sequences in this sample encode the identical CDR3. The CDR3 protein is CASSLGRNSKEAFF. The CDR3 DNA reads as TGTGCCAGCAGCCTGGGACGGAACTCGAAGGAGGCTTTCTTT. This chain joins TRBV7-6 and TRBJ1-1, with D possibly TRBD1 on 5 matching bases. Trimming cost V 5 bases and J 11 bases, with 21 bases left between them. Germline CDR1 reads SGHVS; CDR2 reads FNYEAQ. This CDR3 spans 14 amino acids.

The chain joins TRBV27 to TRBJ2-2; 9 positions match TRBD2. Losses at the gene ends were 5 bases for V and 2 bases for J; bases not matched to a gene: 9. The CDR3 sequence is 17 residues long. CDR1 and CDR2 from the germline V gene are MNHEY and SMNVEV (reference sequence). The CDR3 DNA sequence: TGTGCCAGCAGTACCAGACTAGCGGCACTAAACACCGGGGAGCTGTTTTTT. Translation: CASSTRLAALNTGELFF.